A selection of T cell receptor beta chains follows, all from one sample in a study of sequential checkpoint blockade in melanoma. Libraries were prepared by immunoSEQ multiplex PCR; TCRdb keeps only in-frame clonotypes and omits some of them. The repertoire holds fewer than 15,000 clones, with around 80% as singletons. Material: CD8+ T cells sorted from blood (inferred from file names), obtained from a patient given nivolumab and ipilimumab in sequence. Receptors originate from a human donor with melanoma. CDR3s include the opening cysteine and the closing phenylalanine or tryptophan. A D gene is named only where the DNA matches it firmly. Not all rows give a size; the values are once, few, many and, for expanded clones, a class.

V gene: TRBV19; J gene: TRBJ1-4; clone size: once; D gene: -; CDR3 protein: CASSNEKLFF; CDR3 DNA: TGTGCCAGCAGTAATGAAAAACTGTTTTTT
V gene: TRBV7-9; J gene: TRBJ2-5; clone size: -; D gene: TRBD2; CDR3 protein: CASSRGTSGTIRETQYF; CDR3 DNA: TGTGCCAGCAGCCGTGGGACTAGCGGGACGATCCGGGAGACCCAGTACTTC
V gene: TRBV7-9; J gene: TRBJ2-2; clone size: -; D gene: TRBD1; CDR3 protein: CASSSTGGAVGELFF; CDR3 DNA: TGTGCCAGCAGCTCGACAGGGGGCGCGGTCGGGGAGCTGTTTTTT
V gene: TRBV27; J gene: TRBJ2-3; clone size: -; D gene: TRBD2; CDR3 protein: CAPQPGGYTDTQYF; CDR3 DNA: TGTGCCCCCCAACCGGGGGGATACACAGATACGCAGTATTTT
V gene: TRBV5-6; J gene: TRBJ2-2; clone size: -; D gene: -; CDR3 protein: CASSFPRNTGELFF; CDR3 DNA: TGTGCCAGCAGCTTCCCCAGGAACACCGGGGAGCTGTTTTTT
V gene: TRBV11-2; J gene: TRBJ2-1; clone size: -; D gene: TRBD1; CDR3 protein: CASSLWTGWNEQFF; CDR3 DNA: TGTGCCAGCAGCTTATGGACAGGGTGGAATGAGCAGTTCTTC
V gene: TRBV4-1; J gene: TRBJ2-7; clone size: few; D gene: -; CDR3 protein: CASREVSSYEQYF; CDR3 DNA: TGCGCCAGCAGGGAGGTGTCATCCTACGAGCAGTACTTC
V gene: TRBV29-1; J gene: TRBJ2-3; clone size: -; D gene: TRBD2; CDR3 protein: CSARTSGGAGDTQYF; CDR3 DNA: TGCAGCGCTAGGACTAGCGGGGGGGCAGGGGATACGCAGTATTTT
V gene: TRBV7-2; J gene: TRBJ2-7; clone size: -; D gene: -; CDR3 protein: CASRGTTAPYEQYF; CDR3 DNA: TGTGCCAGCAGGGGCACCACTGCACCCTACGAGCAGTACTTC
V gene: TRBV9; J gene: TRBJ2-5; clone size: -; D gene: TRBD2; CDR3 protein: CASSTGGNPQETQYF; CDR3 DNA: TGTGCCAGCAGCACGGGGGGGAACCCCCAAGAGACCCAGTACTTC
V gene: TRBV9; J gene: TRBJ2-2; clone size: once; D gene: TRBD1; CDR3 protein: CASSVAGTGVTGELFF; CDR3 DNA: TGTGCCAGCAGCGTAGCCGGGACAGGGGTCACCGGGGAGCTGTTTTTT
V gene: TRBV7-9; J gene: TRBJ2-1; clone size: once; D gene: TRBD1; CDR3 protein: CASSLLGQGYNEQFF; CDR3 DNA: TGTGCCAGCAGCTTATTGGGACAGGGTTACAATGAGCAGTTCTTC
V gene: TRBV9; J gene: TRBJ1-2; clone size: -; D gene: TRBD1; CDR3 protein: CASSGGQGDYGYTF; CDR3 DNA: TGTGCCAGCAGCGGCGGACAGGGAGACTATGGCTACACCTTC
V gene: TRBV7-8; J gene: TRBJ1-6; clone size: -; D gene: -; CDR3 protein: CASSLARAGENSPLHF; CDR3 DNA: TGTGCCAGCAGCTTAGCGCGGGCGGGGGAGAATTCACCCCTCCACTTT
V gene: TRBV6-6; J gene: TRBJ1-1; clone size: -; D gene: TRBD1; CDR3 protein: CASRRDRDGDTEAFF; CDR3 DNA: TGTGCCAGCAGACGAGACAGGGATGGGGACACTGAAGCTTTCTTT